A single sample gave rise to the 24 T cell receptor beta chains below, sequenced in a study of tumour-infiltrating T cells in Burkitt lymphoma. Profiling relied on immunoSEQ multiplex PCR, and the TCRdb table lists in-frame clones only, not all of them. The sample records around 14,000 clones, around 75% being singletons. Source material: tumor tissue. Receptor source: a human donor with diffuse large B-cell lymphoma.

This clone was detected only a few times. The chain combines TRBV7-9 with TRBJ1-2; 10 nucleotides align to TRBD1. V lost 4 bases to trimming and J lost 5 bases; unmatched junction nucleotides: 7. The CDR3 loop spans 15 amino acids. From germline, CDR1 is SEHNR and CDR2 FQNEAQ (reference sequence). The CDR3 reads CASSSTGGIRYGYTF. DNA of the CDR3: TGTGCCAGCAGCTCGACAGGGGGCATACGGTATGGCTACACCTTC.

This clone came up once. The chain combines TRBV19 with TRBJ1-5; D may be TRBD1 (5 bases). The CDR3 totals 16 residues. Germline lookup yields CDR1 LNHDA and CDR2 SQIVND (reference sequence). Trimming removed 5 bases at V and 3 bases at J, with 17 bases between. The CDR3 nucleotides read TGTGCCAGTAGTGAGACCCGGGACGGATTCAATCAGCCCCAGCATTTT. Translated, it gives CASSETRDGFNQPQHF. The whole variable domain, filled in from reference TRBV19 and TRBJ1-5, reads DGGITQSPKYLFRKEGQNVTLSCEQNLNHDAMYWYRQDPGQGLRLIYYSQIVNDFQKGDIAEGYSVSREKKESFPLTVTSAQKNPTAFYLCASSETRDGFNQPQHFGDGTRLSIL.

This chain links TRBV19 with TRBJ1-3; 8 bases are a match to TRBD1. J was trimmed by 0 bases and V by 6 bases; bases with no gene match: 1. The CDR3 is 14 residues long. Germline CDR1 LNHDA, CDR2 SQIVND (reference sequence). The CDR3 DNA reads TGTGCCAGTAGCACAGGGGGCTCTGGAAACACCATATATTTT. Translating it yields CASSTGGSGNTIYF. Full variable domain (missing parts from reference TRBV19 and TRBJ1-3): DGGITQSPKYLFRKEGQNVTLSCEQNLNHDAMYWYRQDPGQGLRLIYYSQIVNDFQKGDIAEGYSVSREKKESFPLTVTSAQKNPTAFYLCASSTGGSGNTIYFGEGSWLTVV.

V usage is TRBV7-9 and J usage is TRBJ2-3; D remains unclear. This CDR3 has 14 residues. V shed 3 bases and J shed 0 bases, with 7 bases lying between them. The germline V gene encodes CDR1 SEHNR and CDR2 FQNEAQ (reference sequence). The CDR3, as DNA: TGTGCCAGCAGCTTGGCGGTTAGCACAGATACGCAGTATTTT. Its protein is CASSLAVSTDTQYF.

The rearrangement links TRBV27 to TRBJ2-1; 7 nucleotides match TRBD2. From germline, CDR1 is MNHEY and CDR2 SMNVEV (reference sequence). The trim removed 3 bases at V and 7 bases at J, leaving 6 bases unmatched. CDR3 length: 14 residues. The CDR3 loop reads CASSFVTSRNEQFF. CDR3 bases: TGTGCCAGCAGTTTCGTGACTAGCAGGAATGAGCAGTTCTTC.

This clone was found once. The V gene is TRBV2, the J gene TRBJ1-2, with a tentative D call TRBD1 (5 bases). This CDR3 has 15 amino acids. The germline V gene has CDR1 SNHLY and CDR2 FYNNEI. Trimming stripped 2 bases from V and 1 base from J, with 11 bases between. The CDR3: CASSERDAHNYGYTF. For the CDR3, the DNA is TGTGCCAGCAGTGAACGGGACGCACATAACTATGGCTACACCTTC.

This chain links TRBV1 with TRBJ1-1. TRBV1 counts as a pseudogene. The CDR3 spans 15 residues. In nucleotides, the CDR3 is TGCACCAGCAGCCAAGGGTCCTGCCTGAACACTGAAGCTTTCTTT. As protein: CTSSQGSCLNTEAFF.

The V gene is TRBV19, the J gene TRBJ1-2; the match to TRBD1 covers 10 bases. The CDR3 runs to 15 residues. Germline CDR1 LNHDA, CDR2 SQIVND (reference sequence). V shed 3 bases and J 7 bases; nucleotides not matched to a gene: 8. This chain's CDR3 is CASSISLTGGGGYTF. In nucleotides, the CDR3 is TGTGCCAGTAGTATCTCCCTGACAGGGGGCGGTGGCTACACCTTC.

The chain employs TRBV7-9 and TRBJ1-1, with no clear D. Trimming removed 1 base from V and 10 bases from J, with 10 bases in between. The CDR3 has 12 residues. The germline gives CDR1 SEHNR, CDR2 FQNEAQ (reference sequence). DNA for the CDR3: TGTGCCAGCAGCTTAGGGGCCCTCGCAGCTTTCTTT. Its protein product is CASSLGALAAFF. Using reference TRBV7-9 and TRBJ1-1 for the parts outside the CDR3, the full variable domain is DTGVSQNPRHKITKRGQNVTFRCDPISEHNRLYWYRQTLGQGPEFLTYFQNEAQLEKSRLLSDRFSAERPKGSFSTLEIQRTEQGDSAMYLCASSLGALAAFFGQGTRLTVV.

The rearrangement uses TRBV7-2 and TRBJ1-1, with a tentative D call TRBD1 (5 bases). The V end was cut by 2 bases, the J end by 3 bases, with 22 bases between. The germline gives CDR1 SGHTA, CDR2 FQGNSA. The CDR3 consists of 18 residues. CDR3 sequence reads: CASSLRYPDGTDYTEAFF. In DNA form, the CDR3 reads TGTGCCAGCAGCTTAAGATATCCAGACGGGACGGACTACACTGAAGCTTTCTTT.

J is TRBJ1-5 and V is TRBV21-1; the table names TRBD1, a call not compared with the DNA. TRBV21-1 corresponds to a pseudogene. The CDR3 is 14 residues long. CDR3 amino acids: CASSRAKGIQPQHF. The CDR3 nucleotides read TGTGCCAGCAGCAGAGCGAAGGGGATTCAGCCCCAGCATTTT.

The chain has TRBV11-3 and TRBJ2-1; D tentatively fits TRBD1 or TRBD2 (5 bases each). V was cut by 4 bases and J by 0 bases, with 10 bases left in between. This CDR3 comprises 15 residues. CDR1 SGHNT and CDR2 YENEEA come from the germline V gene. This CDR3 reads CASSSGTDSYNEQFF. In DNA, the CDR3 is TGTGCCAGCAGCTCCGGGACGGACTCCTACAATGAGCAGTTCTTC. Complete variable domain (other parts from reference TRBV11-3 and TRBJ2-1): EAGVVQSPRYKIIEKKQPVAFWCNPISGHNTLYWYLQNLGQGPELLIRYENEEAVDDSQLPKDRFSAERLKGVDSTLKIQPAELGDSAVYLCASSSGTDSYNEQFFGPGTRLTVL.

This clone is deemed medium-sized. The chain joins TRBV14 to TRBJ2-5; D perhaps matches TRBD1 (6 bases). Germline V gene sequence: CDR1 SGHDN, CDR2 FVKESK. The V gene lost 1 base and the J gene lost 5 bases, with 11 bases spanning the gap. This CDR3 contains 14 residues. This CDR3 reads CASSQVTGRETQYF. The DNA of the CDR3 is TGTGCCAGCAGCCAAGTGACAGGTCGCGAGACCCAGTACTTC.

The J gene is TRBJ2-7, the V gene TRBV7-2; 15 bases line up with TRBD2. Germline CDR1 is SGHTA and CDR2 is FQGNSA. Trimming at V came to 3 bases and at J to 0 bases, leaving 6 bases not matched to a gene. This CDR3 contains 18 residues. The CDR3 DNA reads TGTGCCAGCAGCTTGAGGACTAGCGGGAGGGACCTCTCCTACGAGCAGTACTTC. This translates into CASSLRTSGRDLSYEQYF.

The chain is built from TRBV30 and TRBJ2-1, with D possibly TRBD2 on 6 matching bases. Germline V CDR1 and CDR2: GTSNPN, SVGIG (reference sequence). Trimming took 2 bases from V and 6 from J, leaving 11 bases between them. The CDR3 consists of 13 residues. CDR3 amino acids: CAWSPLGGNEQFF. Here the CDR3 DNA reads TGTGCCTGGAGTCCCCTGGGGGGCAATGAGCAGTTCTTC.

CDR3 loop: CASSSQSGSGRAYNEQFF. The CDR3 coding sequence is TGTGCCAGCAGCTCCCAATCGGGTAGCGGGAGGGCCTACAATGAGCAGTTCTTC. V gene TRBV13 combines with J gene TRBJ2-1, with 11 nucleotides matching TRBD2. There are 18 residues in the CDR3. J was trimmed by 2 bases and V by 4 bases; bases with no gene match: 10. The germline gives CDR1 PRHDT, CDR2 FYEKMQ (reference sequence).

This clone is classed as medium-sized (0.01 to 0.1%). J is TRBJ1-1 and V is TRBV7-8, with no clear D. Germline V lookup: CDR1 SGHVS, CDR2 FQNEAQ. The CDR3 consists of 13 residues. The ends were cut back, 7 bases at V and 0 bases at J, with 9 bases in the middle. Here the CDR3 reads CASTVFMNTEAFF. The CDR3 region has the DNA TGTGCCAGCACGGTATTTATGAACACTGAAGCTTTCTTT.

The J gene is TRBJ1-2, the V gene TRBV4-1; the match to TRBD1 covers 7 bases. Germline assignment: CDR1 MGHRA and CDR2 YSYEKL. The CDR3 has 14 residues. With V trimmed by 4 bases and J by 5 bases, 7 bases remained unmatched. Here the CDR3 reads CASSPNRGPYGYTF. In DNA, the CDR3 is TGCGCCAGCAGCCCGAACAGGGGTCCATATGGCTACACCTTC.

This clone was detected a few times. J is TRBJ2-7 and V is TRBV5-1; TRBD1 might be the D (5 bases). Trimming stripped 4 bases from V and 2 bases from J, with 16 bases between. CDR3 length: 15 amino acids. Germline V gene lookup returns CDR1 SGHRS and CDR2 YFSETQ. Here the CDR3 DNA reads TGCGCCAGCAGCCGGGTCAGGGATACCACCTACGAGCAGTACTTC. It yields the protein CASSRVRDTTYEQYF.

The V and J genes are TRBV27 and TRBJ2-1, with 12 bases that match TRBD2. Looked up from germline, CDR1 is MNHEY and CDR2 is SMNVEV (reference sequence). The CDR3 is 15 residues long. With 6 bases clipped from V and 9 bases from J, the junction kept 9 bases outside the gene matches. The CDR3 is CASSLRTSGIFEQFF. CDR3 in DNA: TGTGCCAGCAGCCTCAGGACTAGCGGGATTTTTGAGCAGTTCTTC.

As DNA, the CDR3 is TGTGCCAGTAGGCCGCGACAGGGGACGAACAATCAGCCCCAGCATTTT. This encodes CASRPRQGTNNQPQHF. V usage is TRBV19 and J usage is TRBJ1-5; 8 bases are shared with TRBD1. In germline, CDR1 is LNHDA, CDR2 SQIVND (reference sequence). V lost 6 bases, J lost 3 bases, and 10 bases stayed unmatched. The length of the CDR3 is 16 residues.

The gene calls are TRBV9 and TRBJ1-4; D unclear. Germline V gene lookup returns CDR1 SGDLS and CDR2 YYNGEE. With 3 bases removed from V and 4 bases from J, the gap between germline ends came to 13 bases. This CDR3 contains 15 residues. The CDR3 spells CASSAQGTVNEKLFF. CDR3 nucleotides: TGTGCCAGCAGCGCCCAAGGAACAGTTAATGAAAAACTGTTTTTT. The full variable domain, its missing parts supplied by reference TRBV9 and TRBJ1-4, is DSGVTQTPKHLITATGQRVTLRCSPRSGDLSVYWYQQSLDQGLQFLIQYYNGEERAKGNILERFSAQQFPDLHSELNLSSLELGDSALYFCASSAQGTVNEKLFFGSGTQLSVL.

The V call is TRBV10-3, the J call TRBJ1-1; a weak D match, TRBD1 (6 bases). Germline V gene sequence: CDR1 ENHRY, CDR2 SYGVKD. The CDR3 spans 14 residues. Trimming stripped 10 bases from V and 5 bases from J, with 20 bases between. Here the CDR3 DNA reads TGTGCCACGCTCCCCGGGACACTGGGGACTGAAGCTTTCTTT. Residues: CATLPGTLGTEAFF.

The chain employs TRBV30 and TRBJ2-6; TRBD1 or TRBD2 may be the D gene (6 bases each). Germline CDR1 reads GTSNPN; CDR2 reads SVGIG (reference sequence). The CDR3 covers 15 residues. The V and J ends lost 2 bases and 2 bases respectively, with 10 bases between them. DNA of the CDR3: TGTGCCTGGAGTAGGGGGGCAACTGGGGCCAACGTCCTGACTTTC. Translating it yields CAWSRGATGANVLTF.